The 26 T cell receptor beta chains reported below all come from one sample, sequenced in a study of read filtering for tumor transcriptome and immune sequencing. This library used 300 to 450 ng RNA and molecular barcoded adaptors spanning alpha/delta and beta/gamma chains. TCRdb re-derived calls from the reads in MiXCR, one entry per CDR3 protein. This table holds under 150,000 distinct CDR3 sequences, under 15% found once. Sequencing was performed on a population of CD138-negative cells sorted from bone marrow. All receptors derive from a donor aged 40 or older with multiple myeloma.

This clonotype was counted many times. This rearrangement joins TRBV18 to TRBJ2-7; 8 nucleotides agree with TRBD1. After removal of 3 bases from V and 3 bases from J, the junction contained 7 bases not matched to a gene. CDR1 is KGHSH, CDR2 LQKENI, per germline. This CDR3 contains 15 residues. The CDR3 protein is CASSPSQGEIYEQYF. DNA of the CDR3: TGTGCCAGCTCACCTTCACAGGGGGAAATCTACGAGCAGTACTTC.

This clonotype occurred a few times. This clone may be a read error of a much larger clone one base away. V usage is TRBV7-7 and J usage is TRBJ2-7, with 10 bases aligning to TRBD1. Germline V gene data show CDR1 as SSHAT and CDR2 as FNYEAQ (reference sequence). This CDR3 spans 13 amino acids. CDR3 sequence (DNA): TGTGCCTGCAGCCCCGGGACAGGGGTCGAGCAGTACTTC. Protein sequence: CACSPGTGVEQYF.

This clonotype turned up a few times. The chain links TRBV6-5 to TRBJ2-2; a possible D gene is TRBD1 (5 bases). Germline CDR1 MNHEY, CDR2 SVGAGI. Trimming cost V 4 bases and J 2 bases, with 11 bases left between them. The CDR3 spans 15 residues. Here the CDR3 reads CASSFRGLNTGELFF. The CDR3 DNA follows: TGTGCCAGCAGTTTTAGGGGCTTAAACACCGGGGAGCTGTTTTTT.

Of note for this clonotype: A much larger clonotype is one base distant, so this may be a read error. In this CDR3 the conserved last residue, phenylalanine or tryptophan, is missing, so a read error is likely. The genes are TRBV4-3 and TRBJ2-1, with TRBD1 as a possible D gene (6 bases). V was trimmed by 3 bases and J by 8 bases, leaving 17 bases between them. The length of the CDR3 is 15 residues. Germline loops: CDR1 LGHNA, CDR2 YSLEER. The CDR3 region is CASSQNQGKGDEQFI. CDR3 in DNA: TGCGCCAGCAGCCAGAACCAGGGGAAGGGCGATGAGCAGTTCATC.

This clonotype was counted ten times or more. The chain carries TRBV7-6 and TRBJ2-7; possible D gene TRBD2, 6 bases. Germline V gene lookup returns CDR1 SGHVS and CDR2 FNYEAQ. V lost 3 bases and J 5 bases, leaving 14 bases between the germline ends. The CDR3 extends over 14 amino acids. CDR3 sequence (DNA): TGTGCCAGCAGCTTGGGCGGAGGGGTAAACGAGCAGTACTTC. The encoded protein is CASSLGGGVNEQYF.

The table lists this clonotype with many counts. Here the CDR3 reads CSARLGPYEQYF. CDR3 DNA: TGCAGTGCTAGACTCGGTCCCTACGAGCAGTACTTC. This sequence joins TRBV20-1 and TRBJ2-7; D not resolved. Germline V gene lookup returns CDR1 DFQATT and CDR2 SNEGSKA (reference sequence). Trimming removed 2 bases at V and 2 bases at J, with 7 bases between. This CDR3 has 12 residues.

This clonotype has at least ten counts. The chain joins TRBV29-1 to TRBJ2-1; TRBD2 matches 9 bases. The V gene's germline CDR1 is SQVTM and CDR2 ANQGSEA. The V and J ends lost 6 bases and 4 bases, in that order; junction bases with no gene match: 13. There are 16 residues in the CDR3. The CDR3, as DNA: TGCAGCGTGGCCCGGGGGGAGCGGGAGGCTTACAATGAGCAGTTCTTC. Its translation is CSVARGEREAYNEQFF.

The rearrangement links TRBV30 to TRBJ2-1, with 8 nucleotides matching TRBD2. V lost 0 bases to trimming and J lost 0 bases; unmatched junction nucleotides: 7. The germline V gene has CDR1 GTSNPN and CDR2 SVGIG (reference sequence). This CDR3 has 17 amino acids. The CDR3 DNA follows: TGTGCCTGGAGTGTACCCGGGAGGGAAGGCTCCTACAATGAGCAGTTCTTC. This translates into CAWSVPGREGSYNEQFF.

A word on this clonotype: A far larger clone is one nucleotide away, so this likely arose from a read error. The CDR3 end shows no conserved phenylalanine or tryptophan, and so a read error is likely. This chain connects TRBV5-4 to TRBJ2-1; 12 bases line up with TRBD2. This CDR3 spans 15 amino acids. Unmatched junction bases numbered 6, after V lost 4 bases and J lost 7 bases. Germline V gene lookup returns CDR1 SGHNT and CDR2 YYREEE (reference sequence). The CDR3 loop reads CASSPGTSGRNEQFL. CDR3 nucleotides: TGTGCCAGCAGCCCAGGGACTAGCGGGCGAAATGAGCAGTTCCTC.

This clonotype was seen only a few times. In DNA, the CDR3 is TGTGCCAGCAGCTTGGGAGTAGAGGGTACTGAGCAGTTCTTC. It yields the protein CASSLGVEGTEQFF. The chain employs TRBV5-6 and TRBJ2-1, with TRBD2 as a possible D gene (5 bases). Trimming took 0 bases from V and 9 from J, leaving 13 bases between them. Looked up from germline, CDR1 is SGHDT and CDR2 is YYEEEE. This CDR3 is 14 amino acids long. The full variable domain, with the rest looked up from reference TRBV5-6 and TRBJ2-1, is DAGVTQSPTHLIKTRGQQVTLRCSPKSGHDTVSWYQQALGQGPQFIFQYYEEEERQRGNFPDRFSGHQFPNYSSELNVNALLLGDSALYLCASSLGVEGTEQFFGPGTRLTVL.

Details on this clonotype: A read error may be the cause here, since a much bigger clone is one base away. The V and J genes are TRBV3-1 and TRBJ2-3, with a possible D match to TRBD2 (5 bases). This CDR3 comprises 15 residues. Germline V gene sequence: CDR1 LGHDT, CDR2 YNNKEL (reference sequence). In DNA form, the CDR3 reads TGTGCCAGCAGTCGAAATGGGAGAAACACAGATATGCAGTATTTT. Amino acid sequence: CASSRNGRNTDMQYF.

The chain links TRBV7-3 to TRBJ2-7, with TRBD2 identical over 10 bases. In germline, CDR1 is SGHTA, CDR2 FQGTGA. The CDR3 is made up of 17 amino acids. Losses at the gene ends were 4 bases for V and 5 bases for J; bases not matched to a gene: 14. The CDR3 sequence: CASSSQAGGPFVDEQYF. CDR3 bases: TGTGCCAGCAGCTCCCAAGCGGGAGGGCCTTTCGTCGACGAGCAGTACTTC.

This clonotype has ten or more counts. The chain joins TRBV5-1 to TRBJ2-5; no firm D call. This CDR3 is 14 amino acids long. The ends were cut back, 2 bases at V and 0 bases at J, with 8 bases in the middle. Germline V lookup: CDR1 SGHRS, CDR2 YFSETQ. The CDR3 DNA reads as TGCGCCAGCAGCTTATACGGGTACCAAGAGACCCAGTACTTC. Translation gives CASSLYGYQETQYF.

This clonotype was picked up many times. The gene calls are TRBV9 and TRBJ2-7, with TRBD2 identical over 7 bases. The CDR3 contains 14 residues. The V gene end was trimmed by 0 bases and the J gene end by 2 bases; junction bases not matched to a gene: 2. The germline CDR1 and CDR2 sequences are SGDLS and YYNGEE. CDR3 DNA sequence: TGTGCCAGCAGCGTAGGAGCGGGGCCCTACGAGCAGTACTTC. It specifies CASSVGAGPYEQYF.

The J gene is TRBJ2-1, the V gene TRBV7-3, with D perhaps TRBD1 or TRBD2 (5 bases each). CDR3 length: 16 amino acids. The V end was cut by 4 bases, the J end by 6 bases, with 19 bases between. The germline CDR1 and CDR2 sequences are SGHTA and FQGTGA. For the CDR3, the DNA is TGTGCCAGCAGCTATCTCGGGTGGGGGTTTGCCAATGAGCAGTTCTTC. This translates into CASSYLGWGFANEQFF.

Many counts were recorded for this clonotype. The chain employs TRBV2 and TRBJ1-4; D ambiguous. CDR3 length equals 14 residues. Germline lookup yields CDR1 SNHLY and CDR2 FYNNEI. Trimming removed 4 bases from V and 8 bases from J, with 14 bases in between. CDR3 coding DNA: TGTGCCAGCAGTGGGCGTCTCACGGGGGAAAAACTGTTTTTT. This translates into CASSGRLTGEKLFF.

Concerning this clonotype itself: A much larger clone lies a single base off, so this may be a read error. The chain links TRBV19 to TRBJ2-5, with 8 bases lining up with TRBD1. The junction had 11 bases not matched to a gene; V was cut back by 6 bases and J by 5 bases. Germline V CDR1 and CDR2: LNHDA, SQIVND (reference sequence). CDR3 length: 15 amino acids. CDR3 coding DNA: TGTGCCAGTAGGAACAGGGGGTCCGGAATGGAGACCCAGTACTTC. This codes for CASRNRGSGMETQYF.

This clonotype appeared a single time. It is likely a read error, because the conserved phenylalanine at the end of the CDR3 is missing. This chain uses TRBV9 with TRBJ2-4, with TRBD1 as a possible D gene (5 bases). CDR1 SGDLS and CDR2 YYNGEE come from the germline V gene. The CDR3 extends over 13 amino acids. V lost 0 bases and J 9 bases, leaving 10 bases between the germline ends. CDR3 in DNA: TGTGCCAGCAGCGTAGAGCAGGGCGGCATTCAGTACCTC. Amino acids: CASSVEQGGIQYL.

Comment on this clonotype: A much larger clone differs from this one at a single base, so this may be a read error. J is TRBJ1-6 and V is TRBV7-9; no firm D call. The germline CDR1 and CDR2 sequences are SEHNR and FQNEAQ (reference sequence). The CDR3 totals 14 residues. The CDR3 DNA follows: TGTGCCAGCAGCTTTGGTCGCGAGAATTTACCCCTCCACTTT. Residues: CASSFGRENLPLHF.

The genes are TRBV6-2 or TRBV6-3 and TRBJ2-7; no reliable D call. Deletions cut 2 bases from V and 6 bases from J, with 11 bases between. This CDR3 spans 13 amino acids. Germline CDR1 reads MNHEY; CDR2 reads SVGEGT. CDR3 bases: TGTGCCAGCAGTTACAGGGAATTGGTCGAGCAGTACTTC. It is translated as CASSYRELVEQYF.

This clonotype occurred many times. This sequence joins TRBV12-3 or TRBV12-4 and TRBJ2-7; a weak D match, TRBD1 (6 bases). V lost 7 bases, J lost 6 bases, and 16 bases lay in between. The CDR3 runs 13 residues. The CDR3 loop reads CASNPQGRAEQYF. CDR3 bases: TGTGCCAGCAATCCACAGGGAAGGGCCGAGCAGTACTTC.

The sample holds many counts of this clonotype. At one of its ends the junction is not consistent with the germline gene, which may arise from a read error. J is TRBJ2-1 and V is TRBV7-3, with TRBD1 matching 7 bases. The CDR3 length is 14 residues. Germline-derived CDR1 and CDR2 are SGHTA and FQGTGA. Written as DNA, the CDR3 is TGTGCCAGCAGTTCAGACAGGGTAGGGAATGGGCAGTTCTTC. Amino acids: CASSSDRVGNGQFF.

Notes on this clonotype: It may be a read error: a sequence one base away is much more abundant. The CDR3 nucleotides read TGTGCCAGCAGTTACGAGGGAACAGGTAGCAGTCAGCCCAAGCATTTT. Protein sequence: CASSYEGTGSSQPKHF. V usage is TRBV6-2 or TRBV6-3 and J usage is TRBJ1-5; D perhaps matches TRBD1 (5 bases). This CDR3 region has 16 residues. Per the germline V gene, CDR1 is MNHEY and CDR2 is SVGEGT.

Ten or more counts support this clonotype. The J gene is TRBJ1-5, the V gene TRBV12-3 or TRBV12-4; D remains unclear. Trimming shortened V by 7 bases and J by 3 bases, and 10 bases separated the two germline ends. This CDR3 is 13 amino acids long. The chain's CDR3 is CASTRDNNQPQHF. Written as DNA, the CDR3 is TGTGCCAGCACGAGGGATAACAATCAGCCCCAGCATTTT.

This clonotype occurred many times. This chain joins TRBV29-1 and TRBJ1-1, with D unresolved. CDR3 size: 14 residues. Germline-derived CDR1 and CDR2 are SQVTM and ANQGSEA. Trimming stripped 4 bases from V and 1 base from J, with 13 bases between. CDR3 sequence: CSVGPTRENTEAFF. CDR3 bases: TGCAGCGTTGGGCCGACTAGGGAGAACACTGAAGCTTTCTTT.

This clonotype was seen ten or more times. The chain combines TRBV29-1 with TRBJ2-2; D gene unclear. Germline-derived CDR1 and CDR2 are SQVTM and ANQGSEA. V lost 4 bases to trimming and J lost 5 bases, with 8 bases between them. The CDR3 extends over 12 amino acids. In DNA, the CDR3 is TGCAGCGTTGTGGCGGTTACCGGGGAGCTGTTTTTT. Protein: CSVVAVTGELFF.